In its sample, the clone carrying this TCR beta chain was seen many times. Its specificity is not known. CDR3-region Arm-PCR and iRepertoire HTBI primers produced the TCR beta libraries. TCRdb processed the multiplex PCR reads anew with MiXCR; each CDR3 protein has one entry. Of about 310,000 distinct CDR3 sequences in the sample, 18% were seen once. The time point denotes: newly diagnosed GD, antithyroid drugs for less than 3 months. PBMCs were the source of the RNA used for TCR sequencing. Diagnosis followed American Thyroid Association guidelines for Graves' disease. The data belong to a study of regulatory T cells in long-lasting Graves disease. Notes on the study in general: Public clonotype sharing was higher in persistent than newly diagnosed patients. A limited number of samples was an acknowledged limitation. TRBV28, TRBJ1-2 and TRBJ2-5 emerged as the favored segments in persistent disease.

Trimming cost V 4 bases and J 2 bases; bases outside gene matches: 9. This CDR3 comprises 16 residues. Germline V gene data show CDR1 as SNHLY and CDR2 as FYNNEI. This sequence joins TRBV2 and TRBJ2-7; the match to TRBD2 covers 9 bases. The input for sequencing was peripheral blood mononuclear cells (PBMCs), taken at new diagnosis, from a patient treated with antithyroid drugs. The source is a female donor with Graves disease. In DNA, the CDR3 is TGTGCCAGCAGTGTCGCCCTCGGGACTAGCACCTACGAGCAGTACTTC. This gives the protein CASSVALGTSTYEQYF.